This T cell receptor (beta chain) stems from a study of identical twins. TCRdb used MiXCR to reprocess the 5' RACE reads, holding one entry per CDR3 protein. The sample lists around 490,000 distinct CDR3 sequences; about a fifth were seen once. Concerning this clonotype: Its target is unknown.

Study results and caveats: In zero-insertion analyses, partial confounding could arise from invariant MAIT and iNKT cells.

V lost 3 bases, J lost 10 bases, and 10 bases lay in between. The CDR3 spans 12 residues. CDR1 and CDR2 (germline): MGHDK, SYGVNS. These data were also reused for a study on yellow fever vaccine responses in identical twins.

The specimen was CD4+ T cells sorted from blood. The sequence was collected from a woman aged 18-29 years in good health. The V gene is TRBV25-1, the J gene TRBJ2-1; unclear D gene. The CDR3, as DNA: TGTGCCAGCAGTGAGAAGTCCAAGGAGCAGTTCTTC. This gives the protein CASSEKSKEQFF.